This entry describes one T cell receptor beta chain. The data belong to a study of radiation and T cells in renal cell carcinoma. The CDR3 totals 14 residues. CDR1 is LNHDA, CDR2 SQIVND, per germline (reference sequence). Trimming cost V 5 bases and J 1 base, with 6 bases left between them. Specified time point: blood 2 weeks post-SBRT. Treatment defined: 15 Gy SBRT to primary tumor, nephrectomy 4 weeks later. The method was immunoSEQ multiplex PCR; TCRdb's version includes in-frame clones alone and lacks a portion of them. The top ten clones hold about 23% of a sample with 65,000 to 80,000 clones, 65% to 90% of them seen once.

The source of this sequence is a woman between 50 and 59 years old with renal cell carcinoma. The input for sequencing was blood, taken from a patient whose treatment included radiotherapy and nephrectomy. This chain joins TRBV19 and TRBJ1-6; D gene unclear. The CDR3 protein is CASSEQSYNSPLHF. The CDR3 DNA reads as TGTGCCAGTAGTGAGCAATCCTATAATTCACCCCTCCACTTT.